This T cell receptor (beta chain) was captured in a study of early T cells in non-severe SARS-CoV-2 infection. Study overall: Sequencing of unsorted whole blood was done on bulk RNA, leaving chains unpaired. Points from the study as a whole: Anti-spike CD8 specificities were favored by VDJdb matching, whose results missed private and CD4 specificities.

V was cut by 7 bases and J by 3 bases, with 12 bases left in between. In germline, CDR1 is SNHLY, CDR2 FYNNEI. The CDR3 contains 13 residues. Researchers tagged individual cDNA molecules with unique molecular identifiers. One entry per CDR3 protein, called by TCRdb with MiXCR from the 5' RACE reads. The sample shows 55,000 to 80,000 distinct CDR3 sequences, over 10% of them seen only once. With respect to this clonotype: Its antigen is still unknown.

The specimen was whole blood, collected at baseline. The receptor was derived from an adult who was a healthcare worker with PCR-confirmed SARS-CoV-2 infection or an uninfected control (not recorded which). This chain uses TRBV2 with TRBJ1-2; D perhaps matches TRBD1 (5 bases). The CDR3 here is CASTVRDHYGYTF. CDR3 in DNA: TGTGCCAGCACAGTCAGGGACCACTATGGCTACACCTTC.